A selection of T cell receptor beta chains follows, all from one sample in a study of T cells in Graves' hyperthyroidism and ophthalmopathy. Each CDR3 protein gets one entry after TCRdb re-called the multiplex PCR reads with MiXCR. The profile shows 600,000 to 700,000 distinct CDR3 sequences, 14% to 15% of them singletons. Sequencing used blood. Source of these receptors: a woman in her 40s with Graves' ophthalmopathy. CDR3s include the opening cysteine and the closing phenylalanine or tryptophan. D genes are given only for firm matches. Size tells how often a clone was seen (once, few, many) or the class of an expanded clone, and some rows leave it out.

CDR3 protein | CDR3 DNA | D gene | J gene | V gene | clone size
CASSQQGVLSNQPQHF | TGTGCCAGCAGTCAACAGGGGGTGCTTAGCAATCAGCCCCAGCATTTT | TRBD1 | TRBJ1-5 | TRBV6-2/TRBV6-3 | many
CASSIWTGKDTEAFF | TGTGCCAGTAGTATTTGGACCGGAAAGGACACTGAAGCTTTCTTT | NA | TRBJ1-1 | TRBV19 | few
CASLWTGGIRTEAFF | TGTGCCAGCCTCTGGACAGGGGGCATTAGGACTGAAGCTTTCTTT | TRBD1 | TRBJ1-1 | TRBV6-5 | many
CASGGVQGDLRKTQYF | TGTGCCAGCGGCGGGGTGCAGGGGGATCTAAGAAAGACCCAGTACTTC | NA | TRBJ2-5 | TRBV7-9 | many
CASSRGAANTEAFF | TGTGCCAGTAGTCGTGGGGCGGCGAACACTGAAGCTTTCTTT | NA | TRBJ1-1 | TRBV19 | many
CAWSVEGMRTEAFF | TGTGCCTGGAGTGTAGAAGGGATGAGGACTGAAGCTTTCTTT | NA | TRBJ1-1 | TRBV30 | few
CASRGTSDHEQYF | TGTGCCAGCAGGGGGACTAGCGATCACGAGCAGTACTTC | TRBD2 | TRBJ2-7 | TRBV2 | NA
CASSGDRIFSGANVLTF | TGTGCCAGCAGTGGGGACAGGATTTTCTCTGGGGCCAACGTCCTGACTTTC | TRBD1 | TRBJ2-6 | TRBV6-1 | many
CASSYSRGVTEAFF | TGTGCCAGCAGTTACTCGAGGGGTGTCACTGAAGCTTTCTTT | NA | TRBJ1-1 | TRBV6-5 | many
CASSSGGQVSYEQYF | TGCGCCAGCAGCTCAGGAGGACAGGTCTCCTACGAGCAGTACTTC | TRBD1 | TRBJ2-7 | TRBV5-1 | many
CATSDFHSNYGYTF | TGTGCCACCAGTGATTTCCACAGCAACTATGGCTACACCTTC | NA | TRBJ1-2 | TRBV24-1 | many
CASSPPRPSGNQETQYF | TGTGCCAGCTCACCACCTAGGCCTAGCGGGAATCAAGAGACCCAGTACTTC | TRBD2 | TRBJ2-5 | TRBV18 | NA
CASATGEPEAFF | TGTGCCAGCGCGACAGGGGAGCCTGAAGCTTTCTTT | TRBD1 | TRBJ1-1 | TRBV12-3/TRBV12-4 | many
CASSPPFRAAGELFF | TGTGCCAGCTCACCACCGTTTAGGGCCGCCGGGGAGCTGTTTTTT | NA | TRBJ2-2 | TRBV18 | few
CASSLRGKASYEQYF | TGTGCCAGCAGTTTACGCGGGAAGGCGTCCTACGAGCAGTACTTC | NA | TRBJ2-7 | TRBV28 | many
CASRRTSRMEQFF | TGTGCCAGCCGTCGAACCTCCAGGATGGAGCAGTTCTTC | NA | TRBJ2-1 | TRBV27 | many
CASSPDVETQYF | TGTGCCAGCAGCCCTGACGTGGAGACCCAGTACTTC | NA | TRBJ2-5 | TRBV7-9 | many
CASSSAGAPRNQPQHF | TGTGCCAGTAGTTCAGCCGGGGCCCCCCGGAATCAGCCCCAGCATTTT | NA | TRBJ1-5 | TRBV19 | many
CASSTGQYTGELFF | TGTGCCAGCAGCACGGGACAGTACACCGGGGAGCTGTTTTTT | TRBD1 | TRBJ2-2 | TRBV9 | many
CASGLSTYEQYF | TGTGCTAGTGGTTTGTCAACCTACGAGCAGTACTTC | NA | TRBJ2-7 | TRBV12-5 | many
CASSKSGGSYEQYF | TGTGCCAGCAGTAAAAGCGGGGGCTCCTACGAGCAGTACTTC | TRBD2 | TRBJ2-7 | TRBV6-2/TRBV6-3 | many
CASSAGTLGANVLTF | TGTGCCAGCAGTGCCGGGACGCTTGGGGCCAACGTCCTGACTTTC | NA | TRBJ2-6 | TRBV28 | many
CASSSWTGGYGYTF | TGTGCCAGCAGCTCCTGGACAGGGGGCTATGGCTACACCTTC | TRBD1 | TRBJ1-2 | TRBV7-2 | once
CASSSGTGVSYSNQPQHF | TGTGCCAGCAGTTCCGGGACAGGGGTCTCGTATAGCAATCAGCCCCAGCATTTT | TRBD1 | TRBJ1-5 | TRBV11-2 | many
CATSRSYAGAGTGELFF | TGTGCCACCAGCAGATCCTACGCGGGAGCGGGGACCGGGGAGCTGTTTTTT | TRBD2 | TRBJ2-2 | TRBV15 | NA
CASSQGVSGTYEQYF | TGTGCCAGCAGCCAAGGGGTTAGCGGGACCTACGAGCAGTACTTC | TRBD2 | TRBJ2-7 | TRBV3-1 | few
CASSETGGGGTEAFF | TGTGCCAGCAGCGAAACAGGGGGCGGAGGGACTGAAGCTTTCTTT | TRBD1 | TRBJ1-1 | TRBV6-2/TRBV6-3 | few
CASSLGTAVGYEQYF | TGTGCCAGCAGCTTAGGAACAGCGGTCGGGTACGAGCAGTACTTC | NA | TRBJ2-7 | TRBV11-2 | few
CASSYSPPTGGPNTGELFF | TGTGCCAGCAGTTACTCCCCACCGACGGGGGGCCCGAACACCGGGGAGCTGTTTTTT | NA | TRBJ2-2 | TRBV6-2/TRBV6-3 | many
CASRTLPTVNYGYTF | TGTGCCAGCAGGACCCTGCCGACAGTTAACTATGGCTACACCTTC | NA | TRBJ1-2 | TRBV2 | many
CASRGFTLVSPLHF | TGTGCCAGCAGAGGGTTCACGCTGGTTTCACCCCTCCACTTT | NA | TRBJ1-6 | TRBV27 | NA
CASSFSPEGYIQYF | TGTGCCAGCAGTTTCTCTCCGGAGGGTTACATTCAGTACTTC | NA | TRBJ2-4 | TRBV12-3/TRBV12-4 | many
CASSLRGFGKETQYF | TGTGCCAGCAGTTTAAGGGGCTTTGGGAAAGAGACCCAGTACTTC | NA | TRBJ2-5 | TRBV27 | NA
CASSLKGQGALGYTF | TGTGCCAGCAGTCTGAAGGGACAGGGGGCGCTTGGCTACACCTTC | TRBD1 | TRBJ1-2 | TRBV6-2/TRBV6-3 | many
CASSLRGGGMRPGELFF | TGCGCCAGCAGCCTGCGTGGAGGGGGCATGAGACCCGGGGAGCTGTTTTTT | NA | TRBJ2-2 | TRBV4-1 | NA
CASSVSHDTGELFF | TGTGCCAGTAGTGTCTCACACGACACCGGGGAGCTGTTTTTT | NA | TRBJ2-2 | TRBV19 | many
CASSIPGLGVETQYF | TGTGCCAGCAGCATTCCGGGACTCGGAGTGGAGACCCAGTACTTC | NA | TRBJ2-5 | TRBV14 | NA